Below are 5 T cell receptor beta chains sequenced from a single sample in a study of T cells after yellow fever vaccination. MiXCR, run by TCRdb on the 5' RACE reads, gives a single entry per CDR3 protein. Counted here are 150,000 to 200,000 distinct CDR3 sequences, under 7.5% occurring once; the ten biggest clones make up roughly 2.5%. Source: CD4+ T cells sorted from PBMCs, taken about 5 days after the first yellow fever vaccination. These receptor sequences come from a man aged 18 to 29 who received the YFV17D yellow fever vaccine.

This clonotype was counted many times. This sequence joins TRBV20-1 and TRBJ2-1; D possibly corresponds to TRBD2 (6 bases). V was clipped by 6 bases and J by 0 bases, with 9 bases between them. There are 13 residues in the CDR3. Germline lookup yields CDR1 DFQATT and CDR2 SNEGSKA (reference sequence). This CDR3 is CSAPTSSYNEQFF. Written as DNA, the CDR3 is TGCAGTGCCCCGACTAGCTCCTACAATGAGCAGTTCTTC.

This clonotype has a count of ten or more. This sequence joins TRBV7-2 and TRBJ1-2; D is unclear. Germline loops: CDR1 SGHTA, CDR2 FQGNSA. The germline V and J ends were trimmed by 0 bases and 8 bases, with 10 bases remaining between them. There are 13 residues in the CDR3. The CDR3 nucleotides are TGTGCCAGCAGCTTAGCGAACTCGGACGGCTACACCTTC. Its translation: CASSLANSDGYTF.

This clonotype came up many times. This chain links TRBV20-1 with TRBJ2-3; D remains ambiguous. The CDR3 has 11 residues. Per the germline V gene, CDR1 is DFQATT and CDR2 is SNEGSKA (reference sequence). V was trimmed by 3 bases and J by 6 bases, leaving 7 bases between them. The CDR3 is CSASRADTQYF. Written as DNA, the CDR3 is TGCAGTGCTAGTCGGGCCGATACGCAGTATTTT.

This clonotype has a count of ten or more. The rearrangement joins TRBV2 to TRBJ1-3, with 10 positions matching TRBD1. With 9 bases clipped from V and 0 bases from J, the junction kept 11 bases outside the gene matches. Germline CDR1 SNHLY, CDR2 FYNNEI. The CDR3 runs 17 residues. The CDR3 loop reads CARRDRGPLFSGNTIYF. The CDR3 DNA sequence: TGTGCCAGACGGGACAGGGGTCCCCTTTTCTCTGGAAACACCATATATTTT. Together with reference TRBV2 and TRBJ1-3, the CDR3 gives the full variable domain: EPEVTQTPSHQVTQMGQEVILRCVPISNHLYFYWYRQILGQKVEFLVSFYNNEISEKSEIFDDQFSVERPDGSNFTLKIRSTKLEDSAMYFCARRDRGPLFSGNTIYFGEGSWLTVV.

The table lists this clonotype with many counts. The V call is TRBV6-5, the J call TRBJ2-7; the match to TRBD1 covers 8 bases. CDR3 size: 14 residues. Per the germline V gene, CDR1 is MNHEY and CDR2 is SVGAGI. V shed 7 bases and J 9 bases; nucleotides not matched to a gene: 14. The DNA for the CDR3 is TGTGCCAGCACGGCGGACAGGGCATTTGGGGGGCAGTACTTC. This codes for CASTADRAFGGQYF.